The clone carrying this TCR beta chain has only a few counts. The antigen remains undetermined. The data derive from a study of blood T cells in healthy people across ages. Study results and caveats: The fall in TCR beta diversity per million T cells was roughly linear with age. The study regarded diversity estimates from one million T cells as underestimates. PBMC samples, being unsorted, prevented any conclusive comparison of naive and antigen-experienced cells.

Using a J-beta primer mix together with a sample-barcoded 5' primer, a second PCR was run for about 6 to 12 cycles. TCRdb fed the 5' RACE reads into MiXCR, producing one record per CDR3 protein. The sample carries hundreds of thousands of distinct CDR3 sequences, 58% recorded once. In germline, CDR1 is DFQATT, CDR2 SNEGSKA (reference sequence). V trimming: 4 bases; J trimming: 7 bases; junction bases outside the gene matches: 5. This CDR3 comprises 14 residues. RNA extraction gave at least 5.5 micrograms of total RNA per sample. The rearrangement joins TRBV20-1 to TRBJ2-4; TRBD2 agrees at 12 bases. Sequenced: blood. This receptor was obtained from a man aged 60 to 69 in good health. The CDR3 is CSATPSGGANIQYF. The DNA of the CDR3 is TGCAGTGCTACTCCTAGCGGGGGGGCTAACATTCAGTACTTC.